The present T cell receptor beta chain was sequenced within a study of control samples from healthy donors and cancer patients. TCRdb keeps only in-frame clones here, not all; method: immunoSEQ multiplex PCR. The sample holds just over 90,000 clones, roughly 86% seen once. The V gene's germline CDR1 is MDHEN and CDR2 SYDVKM. This CDR3 spans 12 amino acids. J lost 5 bases, V lost 6 bases, and 0 bases had no gene match. The gene calls are TRBV28 and TRBJ1-5; 8 nucleotides agree with TRBD1. Specimen: blood. The source is a woman aged 50 to 65 in good health. CDR3 DNA sequence: TGTGCCAGCAGGACAGGGGATCAGCCCCAGCATTTT. Translating it yields CASRTGDQPQHF.